The T cell receptor beta chain described here comes from a study of blood T cell repertoires in COVID-19. J lost 7 bases, V lost 3 bases, and 7 bases had no gene match. Looked up from germline, CDR1 is MGHDK and CDR2 is SYGVNS. The CDR3 has 15 amino acids. Only in-frame clones appear in the TCRdb table, and some are missing; sequencing was by immunoSEQ multiplex PCR. Of about 50,000 clones detected, about 84% appear once; the ten largest clones hold around 2.2%. V is TRBV25-1 and J is TRBJ1-4; 8 nucleotides align to TRBD1. The clonotype comes from a woman aged 55-75 years with acute or convalescent COVID-19. Sequencing input: peripheral blood. CDR3 residues: CASSEPDRVVEKLFF. The CDR3, as DNA: TGTGCCAGCAGTGAGCCGGACAGGGTGGTTGAAAAACTGTTTTTT.